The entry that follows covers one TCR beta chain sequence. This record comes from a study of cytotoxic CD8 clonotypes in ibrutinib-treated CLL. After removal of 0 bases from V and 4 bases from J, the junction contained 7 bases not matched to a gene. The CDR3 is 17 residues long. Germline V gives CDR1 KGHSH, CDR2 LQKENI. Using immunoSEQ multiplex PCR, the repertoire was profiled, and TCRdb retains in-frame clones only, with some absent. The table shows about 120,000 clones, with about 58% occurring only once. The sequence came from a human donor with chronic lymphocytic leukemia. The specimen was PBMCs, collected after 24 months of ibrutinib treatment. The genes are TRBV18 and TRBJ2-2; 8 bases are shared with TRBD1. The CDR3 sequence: CASSPPSRGQSTGELFF. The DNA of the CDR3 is TGTGCCAGCTCACCACCGTCCAGGGGGCAGTCCACCGGGGAGCTGTTTTTT.